The T cell receptor (beta chain) under discussion was sequenced for a study of T cells in Graves' hyperthyroidism and ophthalmopathy. Amplified TCR beta CDR3 regions derived from RNA transcripts. The HTBI primer set was used in a first-round RT-PCR of the TCR CDR3. TCRdb reanalysed the multiplex PCR reads using MiXCR and keeps one entry per CDR3 protein. Among a few hundred thousand distinct CDR3 sequences listed, around 45% were seen once. The germline V gene encodes CDR1 SQVTM and CDR2 ANQGSEA. This CDR3 has 12 amino acids. V lost 4 bases and J 13 bases, leaving 19 bases between the germline ends. Many counts were recorded for this clonotype.

The receptor was isolated from a woman under 30 with Graves' hyperthyroidism. The chain joins TRBV29-1 to TRBJ1-2; D may be TRBD1 (6 bases). The sequencing sample was made of peripheral blood or thyroid tissue (not recorded which). The chain's CDR3 is CSVVEDSLVSTF. Written as DNA, the CDR3 is TGCAGCGTTGTAGAGGACAGTTTGGTTAGCACCTTC. Full variable domain (outside the CDR3, taken from reference TRBV29-1 and TRBJ1-2): SAVISQKPSRDICQRGTSLTIQCQVDSQVTMMFWYRQQPGQSLTLIATANQGSEATYESGFVIDKFPISRPNLTFSTLTVSNMSPEDSSIYLCSVVEDSLVSTFGSGTRLTVV.